This T cell receptor beta chain stems from a study of T-cell memory formation after mild COVID-19. TCRdb processed the 5' RACE reads anew with MiXCR; each CDR3 protein has one entry. This sample has under 650,000 distinct CDR3 sequences, with roughly 18% found just once. The CDR3 is 17 amino acids. Germline V gene data show CDR1 as ENHRY and CDR2 as SYGVKD. With 3 bases removed from V and 2 bases from J, the gap between germline ends came to 17 bases. This clonotype was counted only a few times. The clonotype originates from an adult woman who had mild COVID-19 (a few samples of this study predate the infection). Cell type and time point are not known. The J gene is TRBJ2-4, the V gene TRBV10-3, with TRBD2 as a possible D gene (5 bases). Specimen: PBMCs or a T cell subset sorted from them (not recorded which). The CDR3 DNA reads as TGTGCCATCAGTGACCCGGCCGGGGTTATCTCCAAAAACATTCAGTACTTC. Translating gives CAISDPAGVISKNIQYF.